The 3 T cell receptor beta chains listed next were all sequenced from one sample in a study of cytomegalovirus exposure and HLA in healthy donors. PCR was performed using 60 Vbeta and 13 Jbeta primers. The protocol was immunoSEQ multiplex PCR, while the TCRdb copy is restricted to in-frame clones and leaves out a portion. The sample includes about 46,000 clones. What was sequenced was PBMCs. The receptors were gathered from a woman in her thirties or forties in good health and CMV-seronegative.

The rearrangement uses TRBV15 and TRBJ1-3; 7 bases agree with TRBD1. The germline CDR1 and CDR2 sequences are LNHNV and YYDKDF (reference sequence). CDR3 length equals 14 residues. With V trimmed by 3 bases and J by 4 bases, 3 bases remained unmatched. The CDR3 sequence is CATSSPGQGNTIYF. CDR3 nucleotides: TGTGCCACCAGCAGCCCGGGACAGGGAAACACCATATATTTT. The whole variable domain, remainder taken from reference TRBV15 and TRBJ1-3, is DAMVIQNPRYQVTQFGKPVTLSCSQTLNHNVMYWYQQKSSQAPKLLFHYYDKDFNNEADTPDNFQSRRPNTSFCFLDIRSPGLGDTAMYLCATSSPGQGNTIYFGEGSWLTVV.

The chain combines TRBV5-1 with TRBJ2-7, with 9 bases matching TRBD1. In germline, CDR1 is SGHRS, CDR2 YFSETQ. This CDR3 has 14 residues. V was clipped by 4 bases and J by 2 bases; unmatched bases: 4. The CDR3 loop is CASSGRDRAYEQYF. The CDR3 coding sequence is TGCGCCAGCAGCGGGAGGGACAGGGCCTACGAGCAGTACTTC.

The V and J genes are TRBV6-1 and TRBJ2-5; a weak D match, TRBD1 (6 bases). The CDR3 consists of 13 residues. Germline CDR1 MNHNS, CDR2 SASEGT. V was clipped by 6 bases and J by 0 bases, with 8 bases between them. CDR3 region: CASSGTYQETQYF. The CDR3 DNA reads TGTGCCAGCAGCGGGACATACCAAGAGACCCAGTACTTC.